This T cell receptor beta chain was sequenced in a study of regulatory T cells in long-lasting Graves disease. The junction had 13 bases not matched to a gene; V was cut back by 5 bases and J by 3 bases. The germline gives CDR1 DFQATT, CDR2 SNEGSKA (reference sequence). The CDR3 totals 17 residues. Arm-PCR of CDR3 regions with iRepertoire HTBI primers generated TCR beta libraries. Using its own MiXCR run on the multiplex PCR reads, TCRdb lists one record per CDR3 protein. The sample has around 450,000 distinct CDR3 sequences; roughly 21% are singletons. Time point denoted: persistent/refractory GD, antithyroid drugs over 5 years with positive TRAb. The TCR library was made from RNA extracted from PBMCs. Into tubes containing EDTA, about 9 milliliters of peripheral blood were drawn.

The sequence was obtained from a female donor with Graves disease. The V gene is TRBV20-1, the J gene TRBJ1-6; 7 nucleotides agree with TRBD1. The sequenced sample was peripheral blood mononuclear cells (PBMCs), obtained when the disease was refractory, from a patient treated with antithyroid drugs. The CDR3 loop reads CSAEATGIPIYNSPLHF. DNA for the CDR3: TGCAGTGCTGAGGCGACAGGGATTCCCATCTATAATTCACCCCTCCACTTT.